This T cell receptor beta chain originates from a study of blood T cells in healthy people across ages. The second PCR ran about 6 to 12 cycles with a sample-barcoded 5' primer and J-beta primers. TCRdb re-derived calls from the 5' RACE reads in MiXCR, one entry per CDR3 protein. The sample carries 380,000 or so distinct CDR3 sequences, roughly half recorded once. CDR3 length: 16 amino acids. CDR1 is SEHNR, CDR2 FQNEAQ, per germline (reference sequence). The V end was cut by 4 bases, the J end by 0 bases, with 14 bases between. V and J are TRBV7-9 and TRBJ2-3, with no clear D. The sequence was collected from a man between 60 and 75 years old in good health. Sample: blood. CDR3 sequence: CASSSGQKTSTDTQYF. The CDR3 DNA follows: TGTGCCAGCAGCTCGGGCCAGAAGACTAGCACAGATACGCAGTATTTT.